What follows describes a single TCR beta chain. The antigen remains unidentified. The V end lost 2 bases, the J end lost 1 base, and 10 bases lay between the germline ends. CDR1 is SQVTM, CDR2 ANQGSEA, per germline. The CDR3 runs to 14 residues. The data are from a study of cytomegalovirus exposure and HLA in healthy donors. At the level of the study: The 120 validation repertoires and the roughly 700 first-cohort repertoires shared a platform, a later analysis reported. Study-level results: Rarity characterized most TCR sequences, yet some public TCRs appeared in many donors. Researchers catalogued around 150 TCR beta chains as cytomegalovirus-associated. In a later analysis, first-cohort TCR clusters were found to tend to co-occur in the 90 to 150 validation repertoires.

Here immunoSEQ multiplex PCR was the method, and the copy in TCRdb shows in-frame clones only, minus some. The sample shows about 240,000 clones, approximately 86% of them seen only once. The sequencing input was PBMCs. This chain connects TRBV29-1 to TRBJ2-3; maybe TRBD1 (5 bases). This sequence originates from a woman aged 25 to 39 in good health and CMV-seropositive. The CDR3 region has the DNA TGCAGCGTTGAACAGGGTGGCGGCACAGATACGCAGTATTTT. It is translated as CSVEQGGGTDTQYF.